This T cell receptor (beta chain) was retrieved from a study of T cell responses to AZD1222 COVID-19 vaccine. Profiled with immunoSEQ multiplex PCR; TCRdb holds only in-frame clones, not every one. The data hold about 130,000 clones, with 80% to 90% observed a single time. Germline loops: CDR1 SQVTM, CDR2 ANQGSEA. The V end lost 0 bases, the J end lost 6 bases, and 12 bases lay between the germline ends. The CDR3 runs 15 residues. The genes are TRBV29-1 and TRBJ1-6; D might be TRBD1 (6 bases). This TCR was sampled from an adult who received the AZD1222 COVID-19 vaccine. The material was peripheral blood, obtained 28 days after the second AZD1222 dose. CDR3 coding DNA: TGCAGCGTTGAAGAATCTGGACAGAGTAATTCACCCCTCCACTTT. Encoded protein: CSVEESGQSNSPLHF.